This is a list of T cell receptor beta chains from one sample in a study of cytomegalovirus exposure and HLA in healthy donors. Profiled with immunoSEQ multiplex PCR; TCRdb holds only in-frame clones, not every one. Of under 200,000 clones listed, about 72% were seen once; the top ten hold about 3.8%. Material: PBMCs. Receptor source: a man aged 25-45 years in good health and CMV-seropositive. Both conserved end residues are part of each CDR3. A D gene is named only where the DNA matches it firmly. Clone size is given for some rows only: seen once, a few or many times, or a class if the clone is expanded.

d_call: TRBD2; clone_size: NA; j_call: TRBJ2-1; v_call: TRBV5-6; cdr3_nt: TGTGCCAGCAGCTTCTGGGGGGGATACTCCTACAATGAGCAGTTCTTC; cdr3_aa: CASSFWGGYSYNEQFF
d_call: NA; clone_size: NA; j_call: TRBJ1-2; v_call: TRBV7-2; cdr3_nt: TGTGCCAGCAGCTTCGTGGGGGCCCGGGGCTACACCTTC; cdr3_aa: CASSFVGARGYTF
d_call: NA; clone_size: few; j_call: TRBJ1-4; v_call: TRBV5-4; cdr3_nt: TGTGCCAGCAGCCGCGGGAGTCAGGGGATTAGGGAAAAACTGTTTTTT; cdr3_aa: CASSRGSQGIREKLFF
d_call: NA; clone_size: NA; j_call: TRBJ1-5; v_call: TRBV28; cdr3_nt: TGTGCCAGCAGTCACGGTCACAGCTATACAGATCAGCCCCAGCATTTT; cdr3_aa: CASSHGHSYTDQPQHF
d_call: TRBD2; clone_size: NA; j_call: TRBJ2-1; v_call: TRBV13; cdr3_nt: TGTGCCAGCAGCCAAAACTGGGGACTAGCGGGGGAACCTGAGCAGTTCTTC; cdr3_aa: CASSQNWGLAGEPEQFF
d_call: TRBD2; clone_size: NA; j_call: TRBJ2-7; v_call: TRBV14; cdr3_nt: TGTGCCAGCAGCCAAGAAGCGGGACTAGACTACGAGCAGTACTTC; cdr3_aa: CASSQEAGLDYEQYF
d_call: NA; clone_size: NA; j_call: TRBJ2-3; v_call: TRBV27; cdr3_nt: TGTGCCAGCAGTCCGTTCCAGGGGAAACTTACAGATACGCAGTATTTT; cdr3_aa: CASSPFQGKLTDTQYF
d_call: NA; clone_size: NA; j_call: TRBJ2-1; v_call: TRBV2; cdr3_nt: TGTGCCAGCAGGGGAGGTGAGCAGTTCTTC; cdr3_aa: CASRGGEQFF
d_call: TRBD1; clone_size: NA; j_call: TRBJ2-1; v_call: TRBV18; cdr3_nt: TGTGCCAGCTCACCCTCGACAGGGGCTGGGTACAATGAGCAGTTCTTC; cdr3_aa: CASSPSTGAGYNEQFF
d_call: TRBD1; clone_size: NA; j_call: TRBJ1-1; v_call: TRBV27; cdr3_nt: TGTGCCAGCATCATACAGGGGTGGCACACTGAAGCTTTCTTT; cdr3_aa: CASIIQGWHTEAFF
d_call: TRBD1; clone_size: NA; j_call: TRBJ2-3; v_call: TRBV7-2; cdr3_nt: TGTGCCAGCAGAGCTGGACAGGGGAGAGAGTCAGATACGCAGTATTTT; cdr3_aa: CASRAGQGRESDTQYF
d_call: NA; clone_size: NA; j_call: TRBJ2-5; v_call: TRBV7-9; cdr3_nt: TGTGCCAGCAGCCCGCCCCCAAACAGGGAAGAGACCCAGTACTTC; cdr3_aa: CASSPPPNREETQYF
d_call: NA; clone_size: NA; j_call: TRBJ1-4; v_call: TRBV7-9; cdr3_nt: TGTGCCAGCAGCTTAACGAGGGCAACTAATGAAAAACTGTTTTTT; cdr3_aa: CASSLTRATNEKLFF
d_call: NA; clone_size: NA; j_call: TRBJ1-5; v_call: TRBV5-1; cdr3_nt: TGCGCCAGCAGCTTGGGGGGGGATCAGCCCCAGCATTTT; cdr3_aa: CASSLGGDQPQHF
d_call: TRBD1; clone_size: NA; j_call: TRBJ2-2; v_call: TRBV20-1; cdr3_nt: TGCAGTGCTGACAGGGTAGGGGAGCTGTTTTTT; cdr3_aa: CSADRVGELFF
d_call: NA; clone_size: NA; j_call: TRBJ2-2; v_call: TRBV27; cdr3_nt: TGTGCCAGCAGCACGAACACCGGGGAGCTGTTTTTT; cdr3_aa: CASSTNTGELFF
d_call: NA; clone_size: NA; j_call: TRBJ2-7; v_call: TRBV13; cdr3_nt: TGTGCCAGCCTACGTAGACAGGCCCATACCTACGAGCAGTACTTC; cdr3_aa: CASLRRQAHTYEQYF
d_call: TRBD1; clone_size: NA; j_call: TRBJ1-2; v_call: TRBV4-2; cdr3_nt: TGTGCCAGCAGCCAAGAGGAACAGGGGGAAACCCTCTTC; cdr3_aa: CASSQEEQGETLF
d_call: NA; clone_size: NA; j_call: TRBJ2-7; v_call: TRBV2; cdr3_nt: TGTGCCAGCCAGTCAACCTACGAGCAGTACTTC; cdr3_aa: CASQSTYEQYF
d_call: TRBD1; clone_size: NA; j_call: TRBJ2-2; v_call: TRBV29-1; cdr3_nt: TGCAGCGTTGAAGAGGCGGGACAGGGAACCGGGGAGCTGTTTTTT; cdr3_aa: CSVEEAGQGTGELFF
d_call: NA; clone_size: few; j_call: TRBJ1-4; v_call: TRBV28; cdr3_nt: TGTGCCAGCAACGACCCAGGGTACTCAACTAATGAAAAACTGTTTTTT; cdr3_aa: CASNDPGYSTNEKLFF
d_call: TRBD1; clone_size: NA; j_call: TRBJ2-5; v_call: TRBV5-6; cdr3_nt: TGTGCCAGCAGCGTGGGACAGGGGGCCCCCATAGGGGGAGAGACCCAGTACTTC; cdr3_aa: CASSVGQGAPIGGETQYF
d_call: NA; clone_size: NA; j_call: TRBJ2-7; v_call: TRBV7-9; cdr3_nt: TGTGCCAGCAGTACCTTGGGCCACGAGCAGTACTTC; cdr3_aa: CASSTLGHEQYF
d_call: TRBD1; clone_size: NA; j_call: TRBJ2-5; v_call: TRBV27; cdr3_nt: TGTGCCAGCAGTTTATCGAACACAGGGGCGCAAGAGACCCAGTACTTC; cdr3_aa: CASSLSNTGAQETQYF
d_call: NA; clone_size: medium-sized; j_call: TRBJ2-1; v_call: TRBV4-1; cdr3_nt: TGCGCCAGCACCTCCAGGGCGAGCAATGAGCAGTTCTTC; cdr3_aa: CASTSRASNEQFF
d_call: TRBD1; clone_size: NA; j_call: TRBJ2-2; v_call: TRBV19; cdr3_nt: TGTGCCAGTAGTCGGGGGGACAGGGGGTATTCCGGGGAGCTGTTTTTT; cdr3_aa: CASSRGDRGYSGELFF
d_call: TRBD1; clone_size: NA; j_call: TRBJ2-3; v_call: TRBV14; cdr3_nt: TGTGCCAGCAGCCAAGATTCAACAGGGGACCCAGATACGCAGTATTTT; cdr3_aa: CASSQDSTGDPDTQYF
d_call: TRBD1; clone_size: NA; j_call: TRBJ1-5; v_call: TRBV30; cdr3_nt: TGTGCCTGGAGACGGACAGGGGTTAGCAATCAGCCCCAGCATTTT; cdr3_aa: CAWRRTGVSNQPQHF
d_call: TRBD2; clone_size: NA; j_call: TRBJ2-7; v_call: TRBV5-5; cdr3_nt: TGTGCCAGCAGCCGGCCCGGGACTAGCGGGGTCTACGAGCAGTACTTC; cdr3_aa: CASSRPGTSGVYEQYF
d_call: NA; clone_size: NA; j_call: TRBJ2-5; v_call: TRBV7-3; cdr3_nt: TGTGCCAGCAGCTTAGGAGGGGTTGCGACCCAGTACTTC; cdr3_aa: CASSLGGVATQYF
d_call: NA; clone_size: NA; j_call: TRBJ1-1; v_call: TRBV6-1; cdr3_nt: TGTGCCAGCACCAGGTTGGGGCAGGGAACTGAAGCTTTCTTT; cdr3_aa: CASTRLGQGTEAFF
d_call: NA; clone_size: NA; j_call: TRBJ2-7; v_call: TRBV27; cdr3_nt: TGTGCCAGCAGTAGCGGCTCCTACGAGCAGTACTTC; cdr3_aa: CASSSGSYEQYF
d_call: TRBD1; clone_size: few; j_call: TRBJ1-6; v_call: TRBV7-6; cdr3_nt: TGTGCCAGCAGCTTGGGGACAGGTGACGGTAATTCACCCCTCCACTTT; cdr3_aa: CASSLGTGDGNSPLHF
d_call: NA; clone_size: NA; j_call: TRBJ1-2; v_call: TRBV10-3; cdr3_nt: TGTGCCATCAGTGAGTCGACGGGTGCAGGGACTAACTATGGCTACACCTTC; cdr3_aa: CAISESTGAGTNYGYTF
d_call: TRBD2; clone_size: NA; j_call: TRBJ2-1; v_call: TRBV6-5; cdr3_nt: TGTGCCAGCAGTTACGGCGGGGGGGCGGGTGAGCAGTTCTTC; cdr3_aa: CASSYGGGAGEQFF
d_call: TRBD2; clone_size: NA; j_call: TRBJ2-7; v_call: TRBV28; cdr3_nt: TGTGCCAGCAGTCTCCGACTAGCGGGGGTCTCCTACGAGCAGTACTTC; cdr3_aa: CASSLRLAGVSYEQYF
d_call: NA; clone_size: NA; j_call: TRBJ2-3; v_call: TRBV7-6; cdr3_nt: TGTGCCAGCAGCTTCCACCGGAGGACCGTCGACGCGCAGTATTTT; cdr3_aa: CASSFHRRTVDAQYF
d_call: NA; clone_size: NA; j_call: TRBJ2-7; v_call: TRBV4-1; cdr3_nt: TGCGCCAGCAGCCAAGCGGGTTCTCTCTACGAGCAGTACTTC; cdr3_aa: CASSQAGSLYEQYF
d_call: NA; clone_size: NA; j_call: TRBJ2-7; v_call: TRBV2; cdr3_nt: TGTGCCAGCATCCCAGGGGAGAGCTCCTACGAGCAGTACTTC; cdr3_aa: CASIPGESSYEQYF
d_call: TRBD1; clone_size: NA; j_call: TRBJ2-7; v_call: TRBV29-1; cdr3_nt: TGCAGCGTTGACGATGACAGGGCCTACGAGCAGTACTTC; cdr3_aa: CSVDDDRAYEQYF
d_call: NA; clone_size: NA; j_call: TRBJ2-5; v_call: TRBV28; cdr3_nt: TGTGCCAGCAGTTGCAGGGGTTGCGAGACCCAGTACTTC; cdr3_aa: CASSCRGCETQYF
d_call: NA; clone_size: NA; j_call: TRBJ2-5; v_call: TRBV7-9; cdr3_nt: TGTGCCAGCAGCTTAGGCGGGGACGAGACCCAGTACTTC; cdr3_aa: CASSLGGDETQYF
d_call: TRBD2; clone_size: few; j_call: TRBJ2-1; v_call: TRBV27; cdr3_nt: TGTGCCAGCAGCCCGGGGGGGTCGGAGCAGTTCTTC; cdr3_aa: CASSPGGSEQFF
d_call: TRBD2; clone_size: NA; j_call: TRBJ2-1; v_call: TRBV5-1; cdr3_nt: TGCGCCAGCAGCGCGGGGGTAGACAATGAGCAGTTCTTC; cdr3_aa: CASSAGVDNEQFF
d_call: TRBD1; clone_size: NA; j_call: TRBJ1-1; v_call: TRBV9; cdr3_nt: TGTGCCAGCAGCGCCTCGCTTCGGGGACAGCTGAACACTGAAGCTTTCTTT; cdr3_aa: CASSASLRGQLNTEAFF
d_call: TRBD1; clone_size: NA; j_call: TRBJ2-2; v_call: TRBV7-9; cdr3_nt: TGTGCCAGCAGCGCCCGACAGGGTACCGGGGAGCTGTTTTTT; cdr3_aa: CASSARQGTGELFF
d_call: TRBD1; clone_size: NA; j_call: TRBJ2-5; v_call: TRBV5-1; cdr3_nt: TGCGCCAGCAGCCGGGGGGGACAGGGGGCCGAGACCCAGTACTTC; cdr3_aa: CASSRGGQGAETQYF
d_call: TRBD1; clone_size: NA; j_call: TRBJ2-2; v_call: TRBV19; cdr3_nt: TGTGCCAGTAGTTTCCGGACAGGGGGCCTCGCCGGGGAGCTGTTTTTT; cdr3_aa: CASSFRTGGLAGELFF
d_call: TRBD2; clone_size: NA; j_call: TRBJ2-1; v_call: TRBV7-9; cdr3_nt: TGTGCCAGCAGCAAAATGGCGGGGGGCGGGGATGAGCAGTTCTTC; cdr3_aa: CASSKMAGGGDEQFF
d_call: NA; clone_size: once; j_call: TRBJ1-1; v_call: TRBV25-1; cdr3_nt: TGTGCCAGCAGTGCGCAGTTGAACACTGAAGCTTTCTTT; cdr3_aa: CASSAQLNTEAFF
d_call: NA; clone_size: NA; j_call: TRBJ1-6; v_call: TRBV28; cdr3_nt: TGTGCCAGCAGTTTATCGATTGGGACAAAGAGTTCACCCCTCCACTTT; cdr3_aa: CASSLSIGTKSSPLHF
d_call: TRBD2; clone_size: few; j_call: TRBJ2-6; v_call: TRBV5-4; cdr3_nt: TGTGCCAGCAGCATAAGCGGGGGTCCTCCGTCTGGGGCCAACGTCCTGACTTTC; cdr3_aa: CASSISGGPPSGANVLTF
d_call: NA; clone_size: NA; j_call: TRBJ2-2; v_call: TRBV28; cdr3_nt: TGTGCCAGCAGTTTGCCGGGAAACCAAGACGGGGAGCTGTTTTTT; cdr3_aa: CASSLPGNQDGELFF
d_call: NA; clone_size: NA; j_call: TRBJ2-7; v_call: TRBV19; cdr3_nt: TGTGCCAGTAGCCCAGAGGGGGTACACTACGAGCAGTACTTC; cdr3_aa: CASSPEGVHYEQYF
d_call: TRBD2; clone_size: NA; j_call: TRBJ2-7; v_call: TRBV11-2; cdr3_nt: TGTGCCAGCAGCACGACTAGCGGGGGGGGTGAGCAGTACTTC; cdr3_aa: CASSTTSGGGEQYF